Shown below are 24 T cell receptor beta chains from a single sample sequenced in a study of shared clonotypes between healthy human individuals. This table comes from immunoSEQ multiplex PCR, and its TCRdb copy is limited to in-frame clones, with some not included. The table has roughly 1,800,000 clones, about 95% seen once; the top ten hold 1% to 1.5%. CD45RO-negative, CCR7-positively selected cells formed the naive CD8 fraction, excluding terminally differentiated effector memory CD45RA+ cells. Sequences were obtained from naive CD8+ T cells sorted from blood. The receptors shown here come from a man between 18 and 35 years old in good health.

The J gene is TRBJ1-1, the V gene TRBV4-1; 7 bases match TRBD1. V was pared by 1 base and J by 4 bases, with 3 bases of the junction left unmatched. This CDR3 has 14 residues. Per germline, CDR1 MGHRA and CDR2 YSYEKL. The chain's CDR3 is CASSQAGGGTEAFF. In DNA, the CDR3 is TGCGCCAGCAGCCAAGCAGGGGGAGGCACTGAAGCTTTCTTT.

This clone was seen just once. CDR3 loop: CASSLEEGLAGGRETQYF. As DNA, the CDR3 is TGTGCCAGCAGCTTAGAAGAGGGACTAGCGGGGGGAAGGGAGACCCAGTACTTC. V and J are TRBV11-2 and TRBJ2-5, with 15 bases that match TRBD2. The V gene's germline CDR1 is SGHAT and CDR2 FQNNGV. With 0 bases clipped from V and 5 bases from J, the junction kept 7 bases outside the gene matches. The CDR3 contains 18 residues.

The rearrangement links TRBV4-1 to TRBJ2-7; 12 bases are shared with TRBD1. The CDR3 runs to 15 residues. Germline-derived CDR1 and CDR2 are MGHRA and YSYEKL. Germline trimming cut 1 base from V and 5 bases from J; bases unmatched to any gene: 3. This CDR3 is CASSQGGTGGDEQYF. The DNA of the CDR3 is TGCGCCAGCAGCCAAGGAGGGACAGGGGGCGACGAGCAGTACTTC.

This chain links TRBV6-1 with TRBJ1-3, with D tentatively TRBD1 (6 bases). The CDR3 runs to 16 residues. The V gene lost 3 bases and the J gene lost 3 bases, with 15 bases spanning the gap. Germline loops: CDR1 MNHNS, CDR2 SASEGT. The chain's CDR3 is CASSDPQGFVGNTIYF. For the CDR3, the DNA is TGTGCCAGCAGTGATCCACAGGGTTTCGTTGGAAACACCATATATTTT.

This chain connects TRBV2 to TRBJ2-5; 8 bases agree with TRBD2. Per the germline V gene, CDR1 is SNHLY and CDR2 is FYNNEI. V lost 5 bases and J lost 2; bases outside the gene matches: 4. CDR3 size: 14 residues. The CDR3 coding sequence is TGTGCCAGCAGTACTTTAGCGGGGCAAGAGACCCAGTACTTC. Translated, it gives CASSTLAGQETQYF.

A remark on this clone: Other DNA variants within this sample encode the same CDR3. The rearrangement uses TRBV5-4 and TRBJ1-1; D is unresolved. This CDR3 is 12 amino acids long. Germline V gene sequence: CDR1 SGHNT, CDR2 YYREEE (reference sequence). Trimming took 2 bases from V and 3 from J, leaving 5 bases between them. For the CDR3, the DNA is TGTGCCAGCAGCTTCGACGACACTGAAGCTTTCTTT. This codes for CASSFDDTEAFF.

On this clone: The same CDR3 can be traced to other DNA sequences in this sample. The chain carries TRBV6-1 and TRBJ2-7, with TRBD2 as a possible D gene (6 bases). The CDR3 totals 14 residues. CDR1 is MNHNS, CDR2 SASEGT, per germline. Trimming removed 2 bases at V and 0 bases at J, with 8 bases between. CDR3 bases: TGTGCCAGCAGTGAATTGGGAGGCTCCTACGAGCAGTACTTC. Amino acid sequence: CASSELGGSYEQYF.

The chain recombines TRBV4-1 with TRBJ2-1; D gene unclear. V was trimmed by 6 bases and J by 0 bases, leaving 15 bases between them. This CDR3 region has 16 residues. CDR1 MGHRA and CDR2 YSYEKL come from the germline V gene. CDR3 amino acids: CASRQTASLSYNEQFF. CDR3 nucleotides: TGCGCCAGCAGACAGACCGCGTCCCTCTCCTACAATGAGCAGTTCTTC.

This sequence joins TRBV7-8 and TRBJ2-1, with D possibly being TRBD2 (6 bases). This CDR3 contains 16 residues. Germline values: CDR1 SGHVS, CDR2 FQNEAQ. V lost 1 base and J 0 bases, leaving 10 bases between the germline ends. CDR3 protein: CASSLVRGVSYNEQFF. In nucleotides, the CDR3 is TGTGCCAGCAGCTTAGTCCGCGGGGTCTCCTACAATGAGCAGTTCTTC. Supplemented by reference TRBV7-8 and TRBJ2-1, the full variable domain reads GAGVSQSPRYKVAKRGQDVALRCDPISGHVSLFWYQQALGQGPEFLTYFQNEAQLDKSGLPSDRFFAERPEGSVSTLKIQRTQQEDSAVYLCASSLVRGVSYNEQFFGPGTRLTVL.

In its sample, this clone was seen once. The chain recombines TRBV28 with TRBJ2-1; TRBD2 aligns across 9 bases. With V trimmed by 4 bases and J by 1 base, 8 bases remained unmatched. The CDR3 consists of 17 residues. Looked up from germline, CDR1 is MDHEN and CDR2 is SYDVKM. The CDR3 here is CASSWARAGGSYNEQFF. As DNA, the CDR3 is TGTGCCAGCAGTTGGGCCCGTGCGGGGGGGTCCTACAATGAGCAGTTCTTC.

The chain carries TRBV30 and TRBJ2-5; 7 nucleotides line up with TRBD2. V dropped 2 bases and J dropped 5; count of bases not matched to a gene: 8. Looked up from germline, CDR1 is GTSNPN and CDR2 is SVGIG (reference sequence). The CDR3 spans 14 residues. DNA of the CDR3: TGTGCCTGGAGTCCAGGACTAGTTTCCGAGACCCAGTACTTC. Encoded protein: CAWSPGLVSETQYF.

The V call is TRBV6-1, the J call TRBJ1-2, with 7 bases identical to TRBD1. Trimming removed 3 bases from V and 2 bases from J; junction bases left unmatched: 12. This CDR3 is built from 17 residues. Germline lookup yields CDR1 MNHNS and CDR2 SASEGT. The CDR3 reads CASSDRDRELPNYGYTF. The DNA for the CDR3 is TGTGCCAGCAGTGACCGGGACAGAGAACTTCCCAACTATGGCTACACCTTC.

The chain is built from TRBV28 and TRBJ2-7, with D perhaps TRBD1 (5 bases). In germline, CDR1 is MDHEN, CDR2 SYDVKM. The V and J ends lost 3 bases and 4 bases respectively, with 16 bases between them. The CDR3 runs to 15 residues. The CDR3 DNA sequence: TGTGCCAGCAGTTTTGGGGCGGACGATACTTACGAGCAGTACTTC. It codes for CASSFGADDTYEQYF. The complete variable domain, with remaining parts taken from reference TRBV28 and TRBJ2-7, reads DVKVTQSSRYLVKRTGEKVFLECVQDMDHENMFWYRQDPGLGLRLIYFSYDVKMKEKGDIPEGYSVSREKKERFSLILESASTNQTSMYLCASSFGADDTYEQYFGPGTRLTVT.

A note on this clone: Other DNA sequences in the same sample also yield this CDR3. The V and J genes are TRBV5-1 and TRBJ2-7, with 7 bases matching TRBD2. The V gene's germline CDR1 is SGHRS and CDR2 YFSETQ. This CDR3 is built from 13 residues. Germline trimming cut 2 bases from V and 2 bases from J; bases unmatched to any gene: 1. The CDR3 nucleotides read TGCGCCAGCAGCTTCGGACTAGCCTACGAGCAGTACTTC. Residues: CASSFGLAYEQYF.

The chain combines TRBV4-1 with TRBJ2-1; D is unclear. The CDR3 has 13 residues. The germline CDR1 and CDR2 sequences are MGHRA and YSYEKL. Trimming left V 3 bases short and J 6 bases short, with 9 bases between. CDR3 in amino acids: CASSQSGPNEQFF. The CDR3 DNA sequence: TGCGCCAGCAGCCAGTCTGGGCCCAATGAGCAGTTCTTC.

In the case of this clone: Germline is not matched at one junction end, which may reflect a read error. CDR3 in amino acids: CAHPRGPHADEQYF. CDR3 DNA: TGCGCCCACCCCAGGGGGCCCCATGCGGACGAGCAGTACTTC. This sequence joins TRBV6-4 and TRBJ2-7; 8 nucleotides align to TRBD1. The CDR3 is 14 residues long. The germline V gene encodes CDR1 MRHNA and CDR2 SNTAGT.

The rearrangement links TRBV6-1 to TRBJ1-5; D perhaps matches TRBD1 (5 bases). Germline V gene data show CDR1 as MNHNS and CDR2 as SASEGT. Trimming left V 0 bases short and J 2 bases short, with 14 bases between. The CDR3 consists of 17 residues. The CDR3 region has the DNA TGTGCCAGCAGTGAAGCGGGCGTCCAGGGAGGCAATCAGCCCCAGCATTTT. This encodes CASSEAGVQGGNQPQHF.

The CDR3 protein is CASSLPTYNEQFF. As DNA, the CDR3 is TGCGCCAGCAGCTTGCCGACTTACAATGAGCAGTTCTTC. The chain is built from TRBV5-1 and TRBJ2-1; no clear D gene. Germline V gene data show CDR1 as SGHRS and CDR2 as YFSETQ. The CDR3 runs 13 residues. The germline V and J ends were trimmed by 1 base and 4 bases, with 6 bases remaining between them.

This chain joins TRBV11-2 and TRBJ2-7, with 7 bases lining up with TRBD1. The CDR3 length is 15 residues. V was pared by 0 bases and J by 2 bases, with 4 bases of the junction left unmatched. Germline V gene data show CDR1 as SGHAT and CDR2 as FQNNGV. CDR3 residues: CASSLDPGQAYEQYF. The CDR3 nucleotides read TGTGCCAGCAGCTTAGATCCCGGACAGGCCTACGAGCAGTACTTC.

J is TRBJ1-2 and V is TRBV14, with D hard to call. The CDR3 covers 15 residues. V was pared by 2 bases and J by 7 bases, with 17 bases between. Per the germline V gene, CDR1 is SGHDN and CDR2 is FVKESK. The CDR3 DNA reads TGTGCCAGCAGCCAATCGGCCCTGACTAATATTGGCTACACCTTC. The encoded protein is CASSQSALTNIGYTF. The full variable domain, completed using reference TRBV14 and TRBJ1-2, is EAGVTQFPSHSVIEKGQTVTLRCDPISGHDNLYWYRRVMGKEIKFLLHFVKESKQDESGMPNNRFLAERTGGTYSTLKVQPAELEDSGVYFCASSQSALTNIGYTFGSGTRLTVV.

As concerns this clone: Other DNA sequences in this sample translate to the same CDR3. Written as DNA, the CDR3 is TGTGCCAGCAGCTTGGACAGAACCTACGAGCAGTACTTC. Its translation: CASSLDRTYEQYF. This chain joins TRBV7-2 and TRBJ2-7, with TRBD1 as a possible D gene (6 bases). The CDR3 extends over 13 amino acids. Trimming cost V 3 bases and J 2 bases, with 8 bases left between them. CDR1 is SGHTA and CDR2 is FQGNSA in the germline V gene.

The chain links TRBV13 to TRBJ2-7; 9 nucleotides line up with TRBD1. The CDR3 totals 15 residues. V trimming: 5 bases; J trimming: 3 bases; junction bases outside the gene matches: 8. In germline, CDR1 is PRHDT, CDR2 FYEKMQ (reference sequence). The CDR3 loop reads CASSILGQGFYEQYF. The DNA for the CDR3 is TGTGCCAGCAGCATCCTTGGACAGGGGTTCTACGAGCAGTACTTC.

The rearrangement joins TRBV7-8 to TRBJ2-1; 13 nucleotides agree with TRBD2. The length of the CDR3 is 16 residues. The J segment lost 4 bases and the V segment lost 5 bases, leaving 5 bases of the junction unmatched. CDR1 is SGHVS, CDR2 FQNEAQ, per germline. In nucleotides, the CDR3 is TGTGCCAGCAGCCCGGGGGGACTAGCGGGATACAATGAGCAGTTCTTC. This codes for CASSPGGLAGYNEQFF.

The chain joins TRBV5-6 to TRBJ2-7; 16 bases agree with TRBD2. The CDR3 extends over 17 amino acids. After removal of 4 bases from V and 0 bases from J, the junction contained 4 bases not matched to a gene. Germline lookup yields CDR1 SGHDT and CDR2 YYEEEE. The CDR3 is CASSPGLAGGISYEQYF. CDR3 nucleotides: TGTGCCAGCAGCCCGGGACTAGCGGGAGGGATCTCCTACGAGCAGTACTTC.